The rows below give T cell receptor beta chains drawn from one sample of a study of post-analysis software for immune sequencing data. One entry per CDR3 protein results from TCRdb running MiXCR on the PCR reads. The sample lists fewer than 850,000 distinct CDR3 sequences, around 27% seen once, with approximately 0.6% in the top ten. The sequencing sample was made of blood. These receptors all stem from a girl aged 10-17 years with multiple sclerosis. Both conserved end residues are part of each CDR3. The D gene is left open where the match is weak. Size values are once, few and many counts, or a class for expanded clones, and some rows have none.

cdr3_length	d_call	v_call	j_call	clone_size	cdr3_aa	cdr3_nt
16	TRBD1	TRBV2	TRBJ1-2	few	CASSPGTGGSNYGYTF	TGTGCCAGCAGTCCCGGGACAGGGGGTTCAAACTATGGCTACACCTTC
16	NA	TRBV20-1	TRBJ2-3	NA	CSARDVMGGETDTQYF	TGCAGTGCTAGAGATGTCATGGGGGGAGAAACAGATACGCAGTATTTT
17	NA	TRBV3-1	TRBJ2-1	NA	CASSRLSGLSSYNEQFF	TGTGCCAGCAGCCGACTAAGCGGGCTAAGCTCCTACAATGAGCAGTTCTTC
15	TRBD2	TRBV3-1	TRBJ2-5	few	CASSQRAGGQETQYF	TGTGCCAGCAGCCAGCGCGCGGGAGGGCAAGAGACCCAGTACTTC
14	NA	TRBV7-2	TRBJ2-5	many	CASGLSGVSGTQYF	TGTGCCAGCGGCCTCTCAGGGGTATCGGGGACCCAGTACTTC
12	NA	TRBV6-2/TRBV6-3	TRBJ2-7	NA	CASSNYNDEQYF	TGTGCCAGCAGTAACTACAACGACGAGCAGTACTTC
15	NA	TRBV5-1	TRBJ2-3	NA	CASSLTSAGADTQYF	TGCGCCAGCAGTCTTACTTCAGCAGGGGCAGATACGCAGTATTTT
13	TRBD1	TRBV20-1	TRBJ2-5	many	CSAGTGYQETQYF	TGCAGTGCTGGGACAGGCTACCAAGAGACCCAGTACTTC
15	NA	TRBV5-1	TRBJ2-3	few	CASRLEESSTDTQYF	TGCGCCAGCAGACTGGAGGAATCTAGCACAGATACGCAGTATTTT
14	NA	TRBV7-9	TRBJ2-2	NA	CASTKQQVTGELFF	TGTGCCAGCACCAAACAACAGGTCACCGGGGAGCTGTTTTTT
12	NA	TRBV29-1	TRBJ2-7	many	CSVEGRAYEQYF	TGCAGCGTTGAAGGGAGGGCCTACGAGCAGTACTTC
15	NA	TRBV5-1	TRBJ2-3	few	CASRREGVISDTQYF	TGCGCCAGCCGACGTGAAGGGGTCATTTCGGATACGCAGTATTTT
15	NA	TRBV20-1	TRBJ2-5	few	CSARRSGTRQETQYF	TGCAGTGCTAGACGCTCGGGGACCCGCCAAGAGACCCAGTACTTC
15	TRBD1	TRBV20-1	TRBJ1-1	NA	CSAAPPGQGGTEAFF	TGCAGTGCGGCCCCTCCCGGACAGGGGGGCACTGAAGCTTTCTTT
14	NA	TRBV5-1	TRBJ2-4	few	CASSLDPGRNIQYF	TGCGCCAGCAGCTTGGATCCAGGGAGGAACATTCAGTACTTC
16	NA	TRBV4-2	TRBJ1-2	NA	CASSPEEFGAGYGYTF	TGTGCCAGCAGCCCGGAAGAGTTCGGCGCGGGCTATGGCTACACCTTC
19	TRBD2	TRBV6-5	TRBJ2-1	NA	CASSYFCTSGRRRPNEQFF	TGTGCCAGCAGTTATTTTTGTACTAGCGGGAGGAGAAGGCCCAATGAGCAGTTCTTC
14	TRBD2	TRBV5-1	TRBJ2-1	NA	CASSPPVGGNEQFF	TGCGCCAGCAGCCCGCCGGTGGGGGGGAATGAGCAGTTCTTC
14	NA	TRBV6-1	TRBJ1-6	few	CPSIYSRYNSPLHF	TGTCCTTCGATCTACAGCCGATATAATTCACCCCTCCACTTT
14	NA	TRBV9	TRBJ1-6	NA	CASSLRAGNSPLHF	TGTGCCAGCAGCCTCCGGGCGGGCAATTCACCCCTCCACTTT
15	NA	TRBV29-1	TRBJ2-3	few	CSGVIEQPSTDTQYF	TGCAGCGGTGTTATCGAACAGCCAAGCACAGATACGCAGTATTTT
11	TRBD1	TRBV28	TRBJ1-2	NA	CANEGAGGYTF	TGTGCCAACGAGGGGGCTGGTGGCTACACCTTC
14	TRBD1	TRBV20-1	TRBJ1-5	NA	CSARTGAEVAPQHF	TGCAGTGCCAGGACAGGGGCGGAGGTCGCCCCCCAGCATTTT
15	NA	TRBV2	TRBJ1-2	NA	CASSGLAGRIEGYTF	TGTGCCAGCAGTGGTCTGGCAGGGAGAATTGAGGGCTACACCTTC
12	NA	TRBV27	TRBJ2-7	many	CASSSRGYEQYF	TGTGCCAGCAGTTCCAGGGGCTACGAGCAGTACTTC
16	TRBD1	TRBV6-6	TRBJ1-6	NA	CASRKGQGEQNSPLHF	TGTGCCAGCAGAAAGGGACAGGGGGAGCAGAACTCACCCCTCCACTTT
19	NA	TRBV4-3	TRBJ2-6	NA	CASSRHLTTGISGANVLTF	TGCGCCAGCAGCCGTCATCTGACTACAGGAATATCTGGGGCCAACGTCCTGACTTTC
13	TRBD1	TRBV2	TRBJ2-7	few	CASRTGVSYEQYF	TGTGCCAGCAGGACAGGGGTTTCCTACGAGCAGTACTTC
16	NA	TRBV7-2	TRBJ2-7	NA	CASSLTSGRPGHEQYF	TGTGCCAGCAGCCTGACCAGCGGGCGCCCCGGACACGAGCAGTACTTC
15	NA	TRBV14	TRBJ2-7	NA	CASSLRLSPSYEQYF	TGTGCCAGCAGCCTGCGACTATCGCCCTCCTACGAGCAGTACTTC
16	TRBD2	TRBV11-2	TRBJ2-7	NA	CANSSPRTSGRDEQYF	TGTGCCAACAGCTCTCCCCGGACTAGCGGGAGAGACGAGCAGTACTTC
15	TRBD2	TRBV10-3	TRBJ2-3	few	CAISFSGGNTDTQYF	TGTGCCATCAGTTTTAGCGGGGGAAACACAGATACGCAGTATTTT
16	NA	TRBV4-3	TRBJ2-1	many	CASSQEVGNSYNEQFF	TGCGCCAGCAGCCAAGAAGTTGGCAACTCCTACAATGAGCAGTTCTTC
13	NA	TRBV10-3	TRBJ2-5	few	CATSIAGGETQYF	TGTGCCACTTCTATAGCCGGTGGAGAGACCCAGTACTTC
15	TRBD2	TRBV20-1	TRBJ2-3	NA	CSATIQASGGNTQYF	TGCAGTGCCACCATACAGGCCAGCGGGGGAAATACGCAGTATTTT
15	TRBD1	TRBV20-1	TRBJ1-4	NA	CSARNRGRQGKKLFF	TGCAGTGCCAGAAACAGGGGGCGGCAGGGTAAAAAACTGTTTTTT
17	TRBD1	TRBV11-2	TRBJ1-1	NA	CASSLAPRQGGNTEAFF	TGTGCCAGCAGCTTAGCCCCTAGACAGGGGGGGAACACTGAAGCTTTCTTT
13	NA	TRBV7-9	TRBJ1-1	NA	CASTRWGSYEAFF	TGTGCCAGCACGCGCTGGGGATCTTATGAAGCTTTCTTT